This entry lists 9 T cell receptor beta chains sequenced from one sample in a study of CD8+ T cells in alopecia areata. Documented treatment: oral pan-JAK inhibitor, 5-10 mg twice daily. Extraction and reverse transcription of RNA yielded cDNA as the sequencing template. The assay was immunoSEQ multiplex PCR, and TCRdb's table has in-frame clones only and misses some. The sample holds about 110,000 clones; roughly 84% are singletons and the top ten take around a quarter. This sample comprised CD8+ T cells sorted from blood, obtained at week 24, from a patient treated with tofacitinib. Every receptor here comes from a human donor with alopecia areata.

This chain links TRBV7-2 with TRBJ2-3, with 8 bases lining up with TRBD2. The length of the CDR3 is 16 residues. Germline trimming cut 4 bases from V and 5 bases from J; bases unmatched to any gene: 11. Germline CDR1 and CDR2: SGHTA and FQGNSA. For the CDR3, the DNA is TGTGCCAGCAGCTCGCACCGGGGGGGCGCGGGAGATACGCAGTATTTT. As protein: CASSSHRGGAGDTQYF.

This clone has only a few counts. This chain links TRBV30 with TRBJ2-7; 9 positions match TRBD1. This CDR3 contains 15 residues. The J segment lost 5 bases and the V segment lost 3 bases, leaving 11 bases of the junction unmatched. Germline CDR1 and CDR2: GTSNPN and SVGIG (reference sequence). The CDR3 bases are TGTGCCTGGAGCCTTGGGACAGGGAACGGACACGAGCAGTACTTC. This sequence encodes CAWSLGTGNGHEQYF.

As to this clone: Other DNA sequences in the sample encode the same CDR3. This chain connects TRBV29-1 to TRBJ2-2; D unresolved. Trimming shortened V by 3 bases and J by 1 base, and 6 bases separated the two germline ends. This CDR3 is built from 13 residues. Germline V CDR1 and CDR2: SQVTM, ANQGSEA. The CDR3 sequence is CSVEGGNTGELFF. The DNA for the CDR3 is TGCAGCGTTGAGGGCGGGAACACCGGGGAGCTGTTTTTT.

The chain combines TRBV4-1 with TRBJ2-7, with unresolved D. Germline V gene lookup returns CDR1 MGHRA and CDR2 YSYEKL. The CDR3 is made up of 13 amino acids. The V end was cut by 0 bases, the J end by 3 bases, with 6 bases between. In nucleotides, the CDR3 is TGCGCCAGCAGCCAAGAAGTGGGCTACGAGCAGTACTTC. Translation gives CASSQEVGYEQYF.

The chain uses TRBV5-1 and TRBJ2-5, with a weak D call TRBD2 (5 bases). The CDR3 covers 13 residues. Trimming cost V 5 bases and J 2 bases, with 10 bases left between them. Germline assignment: CDR1 SGHRS and CDR2 YFSETQ. The CDR3 spells CASRMDSQETQYF. The CDR3 bases are TGCGCCAGCAGAATGGACTCACAAGAGACCCAGTACTTC.

V gene TRBV5-4 combines with J gene TRBJ2-5; the match to TRBD1 covers 12 bases. The germline CDR1 and CDR2 sequences are SGHNT and YYREEE (reference sequence). CDR3 size: 15 residues. V was pared by 2 bases and J by 4 bases, with 3 bases of the junction left unmatched. CDR3 region: CASSFGTGGLETQYF. CDR3 DNA: TGTGCCAGCAGCTTCGGGACAGGGGGCCTAGAGACCCAGTACTTC.

V and J are TRBV15 and TRBJ1-4; 7 nucleotides line up with TRBD1. From germline, CDR1 is LNHNV and CDR2 YYDKDF (reference sequence). With V trimmed by 5 bases and J by 4 bases, 7 bases remained unmatched. The CDR3 contains 15 residues. The chain's CDR3 is CATSRWTGSNEKLFF. Here the CDR3 DNA reads TGTGCCACCAGCCGATGGACAGGTAGTAATGAAAAACTGTTTTTT.

The gene calls are TRBV9 and TRBJ2-3; 9 bases are a match to TRBD2. The trim removed 0 bases at V and 6 bases at J, leaving 5 bases unmatched. The CDR3 consists of 15 residues. CDR1 is SGDLS, CDR2 YYNGEE, per germline. CDR3 nucleotide sequence: TGTGCCAGCAGCGTAGAGAGCGGGGGGTGGGATACGCAGTATTTT. It translates to CASSVESGGWDTQYF.

This clone has only one observation. The chain carries TRBV4-2 and TRBJ2-5; the D is unclear. The CDR3 has 14 residues. The ends were cut back, 5 bases at V and 1 base at J, with 11 bases in the middle. Germline V gene sequence: CDR1 LGHNA, CDR2 YNFKEQ. The CDR3 loop reads CASSSTAGQETQYF. The CDR3 DNA reads TGTGCCAGCAGCTCCACGGCAGGCCAAGAGACCCAGTACTTC.